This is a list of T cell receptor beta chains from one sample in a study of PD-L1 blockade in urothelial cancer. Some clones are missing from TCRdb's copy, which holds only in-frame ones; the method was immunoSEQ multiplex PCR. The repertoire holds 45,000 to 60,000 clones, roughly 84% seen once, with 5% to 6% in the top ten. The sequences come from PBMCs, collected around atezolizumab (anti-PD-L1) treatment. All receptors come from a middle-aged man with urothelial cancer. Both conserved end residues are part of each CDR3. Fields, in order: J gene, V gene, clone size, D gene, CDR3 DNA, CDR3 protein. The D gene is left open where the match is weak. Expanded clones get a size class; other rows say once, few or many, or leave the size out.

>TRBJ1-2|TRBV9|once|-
TGTGCCAGCAGCGTCTGGGGGGGGTCAGCTAACTATGGCTACACCTTC
CASSVWGGSANYGYTF
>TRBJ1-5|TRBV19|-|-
TGTGCCAGTATCGGGGGTTTTGGTCAGCCCCAGCATTTT
CASIGGFGQPQHF
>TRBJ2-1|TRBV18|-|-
TGTGCCAGCTCACCCCAGGGGATAGCAGGGAGCTCCTACAATGAGCAGTTCTTC
CASSPQGIAGSSYNEQFF
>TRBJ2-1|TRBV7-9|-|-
TGTGCCAGCAGCTTATTTCGTGCGGAAACCTACAATGAGCAGTTCTTC
CASSLFRAETYNEQFF
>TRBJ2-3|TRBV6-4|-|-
TGTGCCAGCAGCGGAGGCACAGATACGCAGTATTTT
CASSGGTDTQYF
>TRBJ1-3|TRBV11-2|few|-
TGTGCCAGCAGCATAGGGCAGGGGAGGGCTGGAAACACCATATATTTT
CASSIGQGRAGNTIYF
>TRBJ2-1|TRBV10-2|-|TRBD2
TGCGCCAGCAGTGGGACTAGCGTATACAATGAGCAGTTCTTC
CASSGTSVYNEQFF
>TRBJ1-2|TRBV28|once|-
TGTGGGACAAGGGCCAACTATGGCTACACCTTC
CGTRANYGYTF
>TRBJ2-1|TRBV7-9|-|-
TGTGCCAGCAGCCTATTTGAGGGATCTAACAATGAGCAGTTCTTC
CASSLFEGSNNEQFF
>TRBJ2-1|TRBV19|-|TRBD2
TGTGCCAGTAGTATTACGGTAGGCCTAGCGGACCTCCGAGGATACAATGAGCAGTTCTTC
CASSITVGLADLRGYNEQFF
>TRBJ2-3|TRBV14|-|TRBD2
TGTGCCAGCAGCCAAGGCTCTAGCGGTAGCACAGATACGCAGTATTTT
CASSQGSSGSTDTQYF
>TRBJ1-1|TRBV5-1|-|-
TGCGCCAGCAGCTTGGACGGGTCGGGCACTGAAGCTTTCTTT
CASSLDGSGTEAFF
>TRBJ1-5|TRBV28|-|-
TGTGCCAGCAGTCTTTGGGAGGGCAATCAGCCCCAGCATTTT
CASSLWEGNQPQHF
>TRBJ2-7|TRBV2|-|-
TGTGCCAGCAGTGAAACCGGGGAGCAGTACTTC
CASSETGEQYF
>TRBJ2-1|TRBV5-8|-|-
TGTGCCAGCAGCTTGGGCGTGGAGATCTATGAGCAGTTCTTC
CASSLGVEIYEQFF
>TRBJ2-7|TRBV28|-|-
TGTGCCAGCAACGCGGGACTCCCAAGGGAGCAGTACTTC
CASNAGLPREQYF
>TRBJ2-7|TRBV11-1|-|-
TGTGCCAGCAGCCCTGGGTTGGAGGTTTGGAGCGAGCAGTACTTC
CASSPGLEVWSEQYF
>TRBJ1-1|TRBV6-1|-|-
TGTGCCAGCAGTGATGGGTCAGGTGGCCCCGAAGCTTTCTTT
CASSDGSGGPEAFF
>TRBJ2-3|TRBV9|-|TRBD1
TGTGCCAGCAGCGTGGGACAGAGAAGCACAGATACGCAGTATTTT
CASSVGQRSTDTQYF
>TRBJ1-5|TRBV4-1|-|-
TGCGCCAGCAGCCAGAGGGGAGGGCCCCAGCCCCAGCATTTT
CASSQRGGPQPQHF
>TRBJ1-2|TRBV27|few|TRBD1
TGTGCCAGCAAACAGGGGGTTGGGATAGATGGCTACACCTTC
CASKQGVGIDGYTF
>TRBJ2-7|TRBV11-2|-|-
TGTGCCAGCAGCGTCGACAGGCACTACGAGCAGTACTTC
CASSVDRHYEQYF
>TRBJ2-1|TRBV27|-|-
TGTGCCAGCACCCCAGCTACTCCCCCTCGGGATGAGCAGTTCTTC
CASTPATPPRDEQFF
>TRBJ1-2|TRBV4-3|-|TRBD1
TGCGCCAGCAGCCAAGATCCCCAAGGACAGGGGGCCTACACCTTC
CASSQDPQGQGAYTF
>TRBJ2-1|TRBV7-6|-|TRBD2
TGTGCCAGCAGCCCCGGACTAGCGGAATACAATGAGCAGTTCTTC
CASSPGLAEYNEQFF
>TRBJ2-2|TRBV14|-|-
TGTGCCAGCAGCCAAACCGGCGGCTCGAACACCGGGGAGCTGTTTTTT
CASSQTGGSNTGELFF
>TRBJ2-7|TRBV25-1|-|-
TGTGCCAGCAGTGGAGCTGGTTCCTACGAGCAGTACTTC
CASSGAGSYEQYF
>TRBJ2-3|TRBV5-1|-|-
TGCGCCAGCAGCTTGGGGACACTAAGCACAGATACGCAGTATTTT
CASSLGTLSTDTQYF
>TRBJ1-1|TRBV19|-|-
TGTGCCAGTACGGGACATCCGAACACTGAAGCTTTCTTT
CASTGHPNTEAFF
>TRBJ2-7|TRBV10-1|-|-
TGCGCCAGCAGTGATGGGGCGGGATACGAGCAGTACTTC
CASSDGAGYEQYF
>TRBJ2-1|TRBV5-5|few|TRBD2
TGTGCCAGCAGCTTGCTAGCGGGGTCCTACAATGAGCAGTTCTTC
CASSLLAGSYNEQFF
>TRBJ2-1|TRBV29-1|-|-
TGCAGCGTTCCGGGAAGTGGAACCTACAATGAGCAGTTCTTC
CSVPGSGTYNEQFF
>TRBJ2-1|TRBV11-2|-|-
TGTGCCAGCAGAGGCCTCCTAGTTAGTAATGAGCAGTTCTTC
CASRGLLVSNEQFF
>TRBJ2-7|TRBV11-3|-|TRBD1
TGTGCCAGCAGTCCCAGGGGGTCCAACTCCTACGAGCAGTACTTC
CASSPRGSNSYEQYF
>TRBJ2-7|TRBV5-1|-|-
TGCGCCAGCAGCTTGGCCGCAGGGTCTAACGAGCAGTACTTC
CASSLAAGSNEQYF
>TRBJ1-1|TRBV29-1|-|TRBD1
TGCAGCGTTCAACAGGGGGTGGCTTTCTTT
CSVQQGVAFF
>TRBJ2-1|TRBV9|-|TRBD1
TGTGCCAGCAGCGAGACAGGGGGCAACTACAATGAGCAGTTCTTC
CASSETGGNYNEQFF
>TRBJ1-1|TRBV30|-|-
TGTGCCTGGATGAACCATGGCCTGGGAGTGGCTGAAGCTTTCTTT
CAWMNHGLGVAEAFF
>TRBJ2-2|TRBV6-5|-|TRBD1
TGTGCCAGCGCCAACAGGGGCGCCGGGGAGCTGTTTTTT
CASANRGAGELFF
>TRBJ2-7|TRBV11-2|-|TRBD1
TGTGCCAGCAGCCCCCTGAACCGGGACAGGGCAAGAATGACATACGAGCAGTACTTC
CASSPLNRDRARMTYEQYF